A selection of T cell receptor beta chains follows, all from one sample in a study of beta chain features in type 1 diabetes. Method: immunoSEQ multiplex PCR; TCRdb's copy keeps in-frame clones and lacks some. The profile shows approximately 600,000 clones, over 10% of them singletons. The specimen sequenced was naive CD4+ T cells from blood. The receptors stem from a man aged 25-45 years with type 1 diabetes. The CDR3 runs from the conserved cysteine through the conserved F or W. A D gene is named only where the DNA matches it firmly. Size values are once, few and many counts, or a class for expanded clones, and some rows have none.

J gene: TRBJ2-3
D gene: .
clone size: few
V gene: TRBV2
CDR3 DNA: TGTGCCAGCGGTCGGGCGGGGACGCAGTATTTT
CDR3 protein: CASGRAGTQYF

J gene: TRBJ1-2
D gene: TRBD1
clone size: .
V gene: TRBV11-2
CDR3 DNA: TGTGCCAGCACCTTAAGATACGGGACAGGAGATGGCTACACCTTC
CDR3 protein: CASTLRYGTGDGYTF

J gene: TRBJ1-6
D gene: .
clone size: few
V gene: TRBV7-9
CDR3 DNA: TGTGCCAGCAGCTTGGATCAGCCCGGCGGATCACCCCTCCACTTT
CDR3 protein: CASSLDQPGGSPLHF

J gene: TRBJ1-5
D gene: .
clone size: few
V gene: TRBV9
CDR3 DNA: TGTGCCAGCAGCGTGGCAGGGGATCAGCCCCAGCATTTT
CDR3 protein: CASSVAGDQPQHF

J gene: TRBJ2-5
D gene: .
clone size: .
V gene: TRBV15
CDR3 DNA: TGTGCCACCAGCAGTTCTGGACATCCAGAGACCCAGTACTTC
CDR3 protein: CATSSSGHPETQYF

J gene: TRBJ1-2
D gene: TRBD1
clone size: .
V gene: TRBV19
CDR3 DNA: TGTGCCAGTAGTACTCTCCTCTCACAGGGGCGGTTTGGCTACACCTTC
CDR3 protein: CASSTLLSQGRFGYTF

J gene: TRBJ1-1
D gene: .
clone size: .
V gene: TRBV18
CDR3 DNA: TGTGCCAGCTCAGGGCAGGTGAACACTGAAGCTTTCTTT
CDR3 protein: CASSGQVNTEAFF

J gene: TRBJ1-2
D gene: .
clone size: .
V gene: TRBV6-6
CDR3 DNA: TGTGCCAGCAGCCTACAGACAGATTATGGCTACACCTTC
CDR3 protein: CASSLQTDYGYTF

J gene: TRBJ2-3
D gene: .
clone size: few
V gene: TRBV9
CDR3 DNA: TGTGCCAGCAGCGTAGTAGAAAACGCGCAGTATTTT
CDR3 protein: CASSVVENAQYF

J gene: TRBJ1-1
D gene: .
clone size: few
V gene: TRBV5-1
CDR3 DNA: TGCGCCAGCAGCTCAACACAGGGGAACACTGAAGCTTTCTTT
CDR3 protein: CASSSTQGNTEAFF

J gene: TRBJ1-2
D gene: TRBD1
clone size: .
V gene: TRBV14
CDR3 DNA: TGTGCCAGCAGCCAAGAACTCGGGACAGCGACCAACTATGGCTACACCTTC
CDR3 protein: CASSQELGTATNYGYTF

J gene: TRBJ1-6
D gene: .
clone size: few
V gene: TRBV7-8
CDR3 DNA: TGTGCCAGCAGCGTAACAGCGGCCCTTGGTTCACCCCTCCACTTT
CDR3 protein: CASSVTAALGSPLHF

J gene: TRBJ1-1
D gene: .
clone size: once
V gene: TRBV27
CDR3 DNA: TGTGCCAGCAGCTTGAGTAGTACCCCCGTTAGGGAAGCTTTCTTT
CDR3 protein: CASSLSSTPVREAFF

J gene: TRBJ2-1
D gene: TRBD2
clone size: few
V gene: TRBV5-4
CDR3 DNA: TGTGCCAGCCACTTAGCGGGGGGTGGAAATGAGCAGTTCTTC
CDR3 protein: CASHLAGGGNEQFF

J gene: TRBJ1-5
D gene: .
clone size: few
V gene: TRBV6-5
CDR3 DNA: TGTGCCAGCAGGCAGGGGAATCAGCCCCAGCATTTT
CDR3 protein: CASRQGNQPQHF

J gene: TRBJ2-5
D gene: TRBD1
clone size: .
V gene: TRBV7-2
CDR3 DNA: TGTGCCAGCAGCTTAGGGACAGGAGAGACCCAGTACTTC
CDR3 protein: CASSLGTGETQYF

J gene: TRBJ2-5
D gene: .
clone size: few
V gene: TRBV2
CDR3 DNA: TGTGCCAGCACCCCGGGTGGACAGCAAGAGACCCAGTACTTC
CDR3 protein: CASTPGGQQETQYF

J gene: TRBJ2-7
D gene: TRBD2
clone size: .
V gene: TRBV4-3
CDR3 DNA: TGCGCCAGCAGCCAAGTTACGGGGGAGGGGTCCTACGAGCAGTACTTC
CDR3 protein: CASSQVTGEGSYEQYF

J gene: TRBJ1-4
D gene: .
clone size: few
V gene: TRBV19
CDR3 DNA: TGTGCCAGTAGCCCGGGTACCTTTGGGGAAAAACTGTTTTTT
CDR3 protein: CASSPGTFGEKLFF

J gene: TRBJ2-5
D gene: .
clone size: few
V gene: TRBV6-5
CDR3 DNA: TGTGCCAGCAGACCCCGTCCGGACCTGTCCGCGGCCCAGTACTTC
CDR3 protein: CASRPRPDLSAAQYF

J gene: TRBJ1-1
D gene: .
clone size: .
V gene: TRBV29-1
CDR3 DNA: TGCAGCGCCGGGTGGGAGGGCGACACTGAAGCTTTCTTT
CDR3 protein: CSAGWEGDTEAFF

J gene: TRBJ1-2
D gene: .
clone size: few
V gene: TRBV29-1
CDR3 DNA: TGCAGCGTTGGGGGACTAGACTATGGCTACACCTTC
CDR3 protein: CSVGGLDYGYTF

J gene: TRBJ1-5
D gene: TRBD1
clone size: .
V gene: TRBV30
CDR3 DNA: TGTGCCTGGAGTCCTCAAGGACAGGGCCTTGGGCCCCAGCATTTT
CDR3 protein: CAWSPQGQGLGPQHF

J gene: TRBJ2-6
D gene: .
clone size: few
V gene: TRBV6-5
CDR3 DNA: TGTGCCAGCAGTTACGGGAGCTCTGGGGCCAACGTCCTGACTTTC
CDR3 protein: CASSYGSSGANVLTF

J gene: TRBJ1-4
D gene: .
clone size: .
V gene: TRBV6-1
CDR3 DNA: TGTGCCAGCAGTGACCACGACTCCCGAATAAATACTAATGAAAAACTGTTTTTT
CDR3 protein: CASSDHDSRINTNEKLFF

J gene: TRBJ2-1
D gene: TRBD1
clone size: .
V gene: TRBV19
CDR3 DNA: TGTGCCAGTAGTATATTGGGGACAGGGACCGATGAGCAGTTCTTC
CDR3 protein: CASSILGTGTDEQFF

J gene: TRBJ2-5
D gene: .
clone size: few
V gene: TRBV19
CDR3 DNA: TGTGCCAGTAGTCCCGTCGCCGGAGGCCAAGAGACCCAGTACTTC
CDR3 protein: CASSPVAGGQETQYF

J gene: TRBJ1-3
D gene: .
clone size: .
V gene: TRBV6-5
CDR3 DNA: TGTGCCAGCAGTTACAGGGGTGCTGGAAACACCATATATTTT
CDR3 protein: CASSYRGAGNTIYF

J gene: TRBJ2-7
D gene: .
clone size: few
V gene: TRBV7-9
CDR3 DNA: TGTGCCAGCAGCTTAGTTGGCGAGCAGTACTTC
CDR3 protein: CASSLVGEQYF

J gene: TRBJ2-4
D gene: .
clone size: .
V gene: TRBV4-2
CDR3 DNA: TGTGCCAGCAGCCAAGCGCTGGAAAACATTCAGTACTTC
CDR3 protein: CASSQALENIQYF

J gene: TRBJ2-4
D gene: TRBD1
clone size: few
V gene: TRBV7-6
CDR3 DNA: TGTGCCAGCAGCTTCGGACAGGGTCACGGCATTCAGTACTTC
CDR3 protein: CASSFGQGHGIQYF

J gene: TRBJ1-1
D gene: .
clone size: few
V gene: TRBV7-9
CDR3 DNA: TGTGCCAGCAGCCCCTTCCCCCTTGGGAACACTGAAGCTTTCTTT
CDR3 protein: CASSPFPLGNTEAFF

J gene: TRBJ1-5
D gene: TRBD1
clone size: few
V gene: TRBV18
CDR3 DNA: TGTGCCAGCTCTCTACAGGGGAAAGATCAGCCCCAGCATTTT
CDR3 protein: CASSLQGKDQPQHF

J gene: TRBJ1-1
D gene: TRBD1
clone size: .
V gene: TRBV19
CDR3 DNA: TGTGCCAGTAGCATTGCATCAGGGGGCGGAACTGAAGCTTTCTTT
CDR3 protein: CASSIASGGGTEAFF

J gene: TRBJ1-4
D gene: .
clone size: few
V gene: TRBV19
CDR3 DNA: TGTGCCAGTAGTATCCCCGGAGTTAATGAAAAACTGTTTTTT
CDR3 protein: CASSIPGVNEKLFF

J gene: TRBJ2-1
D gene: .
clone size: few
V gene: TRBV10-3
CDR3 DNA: TGTGCCATCAGTGAGGGACAAACGCCGTTCTTC
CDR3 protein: CAISEGQTPFF

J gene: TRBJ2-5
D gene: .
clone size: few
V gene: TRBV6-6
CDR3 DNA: TGTGCCAGCACCCCGGGACACGAGTTAGAGACCCAGTACTTC
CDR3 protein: CASTPGHELETQYF